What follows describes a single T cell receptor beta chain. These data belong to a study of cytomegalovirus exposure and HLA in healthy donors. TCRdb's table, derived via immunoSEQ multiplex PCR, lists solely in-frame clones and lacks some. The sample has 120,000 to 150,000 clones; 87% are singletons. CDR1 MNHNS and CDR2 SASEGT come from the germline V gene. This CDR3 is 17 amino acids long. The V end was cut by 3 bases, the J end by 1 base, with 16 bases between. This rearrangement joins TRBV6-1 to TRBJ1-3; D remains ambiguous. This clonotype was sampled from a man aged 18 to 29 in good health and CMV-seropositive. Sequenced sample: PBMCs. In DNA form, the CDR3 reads TGTGCCAGCAGTGATCTACCTCAGGTCAGGTCTGGAAACACCATATATTTT. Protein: CASSDLPQVRSGNTIYF.